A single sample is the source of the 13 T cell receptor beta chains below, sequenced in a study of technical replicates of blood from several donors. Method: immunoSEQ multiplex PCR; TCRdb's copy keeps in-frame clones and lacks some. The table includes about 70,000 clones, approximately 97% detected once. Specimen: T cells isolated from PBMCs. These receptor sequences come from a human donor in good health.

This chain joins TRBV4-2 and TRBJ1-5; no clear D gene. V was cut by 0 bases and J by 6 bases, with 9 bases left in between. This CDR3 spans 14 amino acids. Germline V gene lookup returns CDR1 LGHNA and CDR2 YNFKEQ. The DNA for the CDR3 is TGTGCCAGCAGCCAAGATCTCGGGGTTCAGCCCCAGCATTTT. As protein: CASSQDLGVQPQHF.

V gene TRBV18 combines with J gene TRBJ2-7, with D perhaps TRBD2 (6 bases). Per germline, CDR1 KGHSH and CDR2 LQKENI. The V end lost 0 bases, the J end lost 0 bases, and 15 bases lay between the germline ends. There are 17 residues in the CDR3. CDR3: CASSPPPRGSSSYEQYF. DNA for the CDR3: TGTGCCAGCTCACCACCCCCGCGGGGATCGAGCTCCTACGAGCAGTACTTC.

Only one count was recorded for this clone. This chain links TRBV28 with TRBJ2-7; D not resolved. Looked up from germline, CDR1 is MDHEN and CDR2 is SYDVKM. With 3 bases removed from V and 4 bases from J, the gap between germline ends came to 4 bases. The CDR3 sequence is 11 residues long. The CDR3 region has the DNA TGTGCCAGCAGTTTTATGTACGAGCAGTACTTC. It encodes CASSFMYEQYF.

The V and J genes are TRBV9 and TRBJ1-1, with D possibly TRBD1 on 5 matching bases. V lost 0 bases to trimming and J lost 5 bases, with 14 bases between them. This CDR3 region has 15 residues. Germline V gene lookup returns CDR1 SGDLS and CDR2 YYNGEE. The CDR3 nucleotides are TGTGCCAGCAGCGTAGATGGGGGGTTGGGTACTGAAGCTTTCTTT. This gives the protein CASSVDGGLGTEAFF.

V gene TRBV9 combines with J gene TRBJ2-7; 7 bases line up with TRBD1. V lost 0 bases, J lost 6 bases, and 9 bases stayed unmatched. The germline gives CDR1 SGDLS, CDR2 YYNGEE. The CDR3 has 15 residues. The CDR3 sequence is CASSVDQGVWSEQYF. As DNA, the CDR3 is TGTGCCAGCAGCGTAGATCAGGGGGTATGGAGCGAGCAGTACTTC.

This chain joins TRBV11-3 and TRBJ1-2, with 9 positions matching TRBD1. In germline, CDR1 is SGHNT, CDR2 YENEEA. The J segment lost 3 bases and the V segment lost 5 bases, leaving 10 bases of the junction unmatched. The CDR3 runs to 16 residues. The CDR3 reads CASSLGQGMVDYGYTF. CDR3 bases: TGTGCCAGCAGCCTCGGACAGGGGATGGTTGACTATGGCTACACCTTC.

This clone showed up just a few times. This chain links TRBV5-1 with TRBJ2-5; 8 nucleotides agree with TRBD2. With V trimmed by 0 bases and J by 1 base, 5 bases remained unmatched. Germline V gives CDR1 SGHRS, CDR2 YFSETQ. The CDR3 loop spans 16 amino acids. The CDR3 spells CASSLAAGGPQETQYF. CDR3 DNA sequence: TGCGCCAGCAGCTTGGCGGCGGGGGGCCCCCAAGAGACCCAGTACTTC.

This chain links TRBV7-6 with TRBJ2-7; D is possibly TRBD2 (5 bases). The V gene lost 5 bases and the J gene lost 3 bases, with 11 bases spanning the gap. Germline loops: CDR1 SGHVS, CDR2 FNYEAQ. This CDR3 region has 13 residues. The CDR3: CASSLGLFYEQYF. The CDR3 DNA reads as TGTGCCAGCAGCCTCGGACTTTTCTACGAGCAGTACTTC. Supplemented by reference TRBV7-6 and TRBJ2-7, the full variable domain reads GAGVSQSPRYKVTKRGQDVALRCDPISGHVSLYWYRQALGQGPEFLTYFNYEAQQDKSGLPNDRFSAERPEGSISTLTIQRTEQRDSAMYRCASSLGLFYEQYFGPGTRLTVT.

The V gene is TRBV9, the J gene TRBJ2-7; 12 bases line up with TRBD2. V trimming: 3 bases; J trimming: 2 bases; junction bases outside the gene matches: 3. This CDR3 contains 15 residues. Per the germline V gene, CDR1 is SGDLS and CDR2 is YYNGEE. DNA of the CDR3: TGTGCCAGCAGCGGTGGACTAGCGGGGACCTACGAGCAGTACTTC. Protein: CASSGGLAGTYEQYF.

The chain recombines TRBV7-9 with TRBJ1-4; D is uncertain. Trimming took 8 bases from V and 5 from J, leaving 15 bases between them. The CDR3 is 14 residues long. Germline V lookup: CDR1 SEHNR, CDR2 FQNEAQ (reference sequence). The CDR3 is CASLGAELNEKLFF. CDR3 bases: TGTGCCAGCCTAGGTGCTGAGTTAAATGAAAAACTGTTTTTT.

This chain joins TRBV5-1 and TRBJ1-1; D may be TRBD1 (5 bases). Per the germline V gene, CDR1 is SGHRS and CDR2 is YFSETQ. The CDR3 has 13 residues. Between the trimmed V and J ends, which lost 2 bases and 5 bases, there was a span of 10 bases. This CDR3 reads CASSFQGVTEAFF. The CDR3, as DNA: TGCGCCAGCAGCTTTCAAGGGGTGACTGAAGCTTTCTTT.

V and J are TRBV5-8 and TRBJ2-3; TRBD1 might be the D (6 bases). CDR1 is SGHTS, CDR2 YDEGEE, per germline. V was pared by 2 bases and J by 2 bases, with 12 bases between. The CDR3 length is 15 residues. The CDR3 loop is CASSFVGGSTDTQYF. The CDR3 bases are TGTGCCAGCAGCTTTGTAGGGGGATCCACAGATACGCAGTATTTT.

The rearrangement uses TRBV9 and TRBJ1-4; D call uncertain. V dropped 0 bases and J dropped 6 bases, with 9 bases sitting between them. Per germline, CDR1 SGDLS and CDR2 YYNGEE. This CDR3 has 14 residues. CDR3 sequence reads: CASSVGRSYEKLFF. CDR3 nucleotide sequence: TGTGCCAGCAGCGTAGGGAGGAGCTATGAAAAACTGTTTTTT.